The entry below gives a single TCR beta chain sequence along with its context. Antigen specificity is unknown. Germline CDR1 SGHTA, CDR2 FQGNSA. With 7 bases removed from V and 2 bases from J, the gap between germline ends came to 11 bases. The length of the CDR3 is 13 residues. This sample is part of a study of T cells after yellow fever vaccination. Study-wide context: SMART-Seq v4 Ultra Low Input handled preparation of low-cell-number fractions. Study conclusions and caveats: Re-detected after boosting: most primary clones, about 96% of CD4 and less than 90% of CD8. Across the CD4 and CD8 compartments, a small share of clonotypes was present in both.

For TCR, cDNA came from 5'RACE template switching, which added a universal primer site and UMIs. TCRdb ran MiXCR on the 5' RACE reads and lists one entry per CDR3 protein. This table has some 290,000 distinct CDR3 sequences, about 10% appearing once. The TCR originated in a man younger than 30 who received the YFV17D yellow fever vaccine. This chain links TRBV7-2 with TRBJ1-2, with D perhaps matching TRBD1 (5 bases). Specimen: CD4+ T cells sorted from PBMCs, collected 45 days after the yellow fever booster vaccination. The CDR3 loop reads CASKEGPNYGYTF. The CDR3 nucleotides read TGTGCCAGCAAGGAGGGACCAAACTATGGCTACACCTTC.